Listed below are T cell receptor beta chains from one sample, sequenced in a study. In TCRdb, the RT-PCR reads were re-called with MiXCR into one record per CDR3 protein. The data contain about 700,000 distinct CDR3 sequences, approximately 15% of them singletons. Sequencing input: memory CD4+ T cells from blood. These receptors all stem from a female donor in good health, serving as a healthy control. The CDR3 runs from the conserved cysteine through the conserved F or W. The D gene is left open where the match is weak. Where a row states a size, it is once, few, many or the class of an expanded clone; other rows omit it.

V	size	J	D	CDR3	DNA
TRBV20-1	few	TRBJ1-2	.	CSASLSNYGYTF	TGCAGTGCTAGTCTCAGTAACTATGGCTACACCTTC
TRBV20-1	many	TRBJ1-2	TRBD1	CSAQGPTGTGIGYGYTF	TGCAGTGCCCAAGGGCCGACCGGGACAGGGATCGGCTATGGCTACACCTTC
TRBV5-1	.	TRBJ2-1	TRBD1	CASSWGTDNEQFF	TGCGCCAGCAGCTGGGGGACAGACAATGAGCAGTTCTTC
TRBV4-2	many	TRBJ1-1	.	CASSQALDGYTEAFF	TGTGCCAGCAGCCAAGCCTTAGACGGGTACACTGAAGCTTTCTTT
TRBV7-2	.	TRBJ2-3	.	CASSLYAKAQYF	TGTGCCAGCAGCTTATATGCGAAAGCGCAGTATTTT
TRBV5-5	few	TRBJ1-1	.	CASSWGESTEAFF	TGTGCCAGCAGCTGGGGTGAAAGCACTGAAGCTTTCTTT
TRBV20-1	few	TRBJ2-2	TRBD1	CSAEDRGHNTGELFF	TGCAGTGCTGAGGACAGGGGGCATAACACCGGGGAGCTGTTTTTT
TRBV30	many	TRBJ2-7	.	CAWSVERRNEQYF	TGTGCCTGGAGTGTCGAGAGGCGGAACGAGCAGTACTTC
TRBV27	.	TRBJ1-1	.	CATIRGTEAFF	TGTGCCACTATCCGGGGCACTGAAGCTTTCTTT
TRBV6-5	many	TRBJ1-2	.	CASSPMSHRFMVATPIYGYTF	TGTGCCAGCAGTCCGATGAGCCACCGATTTATGGTCGCTACACCGATCTATGGCTACACCTTC
TRBV20-1	few	TRBJ1-3	.	CSAAAGSGNTIYF	TGCAGTGCTGCGGCAGGCTCTGGAAACACCATATATTTT
TRBV5-6	few	TRBJ2-1	.	CASSGRNEQFF	TGTGCCAGCAGCGGTCGAAATGAGCAGTTCTTC
TRBV27	.	TRBJ1-1	.	CASSFLANTEAFF	TGTGCCAGCAGTTTCCTAGCTAACACTGAAGCTTTCTTT
TRBV7-3	few	TRBJ2-3	.	CASSRGERTDTQYF	TGTGCCAGCTCCAGAGGGGAACGCACAGATACGCAGTATTTT
TRBV7-9	few	TRBJ1-6	.	CASSPPGAPNSPLHF	TGTGCCAGCAGCCCACCGGGGGCTCCAAATTCACCCCTCCACTTT
TRBV29-1	many	TRBJ2-5	TRBD2	CSVLPSGQETQYF	TGCAGCGTCCTACCTAGCGGACAAGAGACCCAGTACTTC
TRBV4-2	many	TRBJ2-1	TRBD2	CASSHGAGVYNEQFF	TGTGCCAGCAGCCATGGAGCGGGAGTCTACAATGAGCAGTTCTTC
TRBV5-1	few	TRBJ2-5	.	CASSLGPIQGVQETQYF	TGCGCCAGCAGCTTGGGTCCTATACAGGGAGTACAAGAGACCCAGTACTTC
TRBV20-1	.	TRBJ1-4	TRBD1	CSAGRTGELFF	TGCAGTGCTGGCAGGACAGGGGAACTGTTTTTT
TRBV7-3	few	TRBJ2-5	.	CASSLGAGRFETQYF	TGTGCCAGCAGCTTAGGGGCCGGGCGTTTCGAGACCCAGTACTTC
TRBV20-1	.	TRBJ1-4	TRBD1	CSALTGFDEKLFF	TGCAGTGCCCTGACAGGGTTTGATGAAAAACTGTTTTTT
TRBV5-1	many	TRBJ2-7	TRBD1	CASSQRGGQGAYEQYF	TGCGCCAGCAGCCAACGTGGGGGACAGGGCGCCTACGAGCAGTACTTC
TRBV28	.	TRBJ1-2	.	CASRKYREPNYGYTF	TGTGCCAGCAGGAAATACAGGGAACCTAACTATGGCTACACCTTC
TRBV5-1	.	TRBJ1-6	.	CASSRGGGNSPLHF	TGCGCCAGCAGCCGTGGGGGCGGGAATTCACCCCTCCACTTT
TRBV12-3/TRBV12-4	few	TRBJ2-1	TRBD2	CASTFTVAGGQFF	TGTGCCAGCACCTTCACAGTAGCGGGGGGGCAGTTCTTC
TRBV27	.	TRBJ2-1	TRBD2	CASSLRAGDLSYNEQFF	TGTGCCAGCAGTTTACGGGCGGGGGACCTCTCCTACAATGAGCAGTTCTTC
TRBV5-4	few	TRBJ2-1	.	CASSFELSSYNEQFF	TGTGCCAGCAGCTTCGAACTGAGCTCCTACAATGAGCAGTTCTTC
TRBV12-3/TRBV12-4	few	TRBJ2-1	TRBD2	CASRAGGGSYNEQFF	TGTGCCAGCAGAGCGGGAGGTGGCTCCTACAATGAGCAGTTCTTC
TRBV15	.	TRBJ1-2	.	CATSRGSGGDYGYTF	TGTGCCACCAGCAGAGGTTCTGGGGGGGACTATGGCTACACCTTC
TRBV3-1	few	TRBJ2-1	.	CASSQGLSDGNEQFF	TGTGCCAGCAGCCAGGGACTTAGCGATGGCAATGAGCAGTTCTTC
TRBV24-1	few	TRBJ1-2	.	CATSDGLGSYGYTF	TGTGCCACCAGTGATGGACTGGGGAGCTATGGCTACACCTTC